This entry lists 18 T cell receptor beta chains sequenced from one sample in a study of radiotherapy plus CTLA-4 blockade in lung cancer. Generated by immunoSEQ multiplex PCR, the TCRdb table keeps only in-frame clones and is missing some. This sample carries about 54,000 clones, 79% of them seen once, and the ten largest clones take 2.5% to 3.5%. Source: peripheral blood, taken from a patient treated with radiotherapy plus ipilimumab. The receptors stem from a human donor with non-small cell lung cancer who had a partial response to radiotherapy plus ipilimumab.

This clone was seen just once. V gene TRBV19 combines with J gene TRBJ1-5, with 8 bases identical to TRBD1. This CDR3 spans 13 amino acids. Germline V gives CDR1 LNHDA, CDR2 SQIVND (reference sequence). V was clipped by 6 bases and J by 7 bases; unmatched bases: 5. Here the CDR3 reads CASRSGGQQPQHF. CDR3 DNA sequence: TGTGCCAGTAGGTCAGGGGGCCAACAGCCCCAGCATTTT.

This chain joins TRBV28 and TRBJ1-4, with D perhaps TRBD1 (6 bases). V lost 5 bases and J 8 bases, leaving 18 bases between the germline ends. Looked up from germline, CDR1 is MDHEN and CDR2 is SYDVKM. The CDR3 has 15 amino acids. CDR3 loop: CASSPQGREREKLFF. The CDR3 DNA is TGTGCCAGCAGTCCCCAGGGGAGAGAGAGAGAAAAACTGTTTTTT.

The chain uses TRBV9 and TRBJ2-3, with D perhaps TRBD1 (6 bases). This CDR3 contains 17 residues. CDR1 and CDR2 (germline): SGDLS, YYNGEE. V was clipped by 5 bases and J by 0 bases, with 19 bases between them. The CDR3 reads CASSHQTGILSTDTQYF. In DNA, the CDR3 is TGTGCCAGCAGTCACCAAACAGGGATTTTGAGCACAGATACGCAGTATTTT.

CDR3 sequence: CASSPSGQGRDSGYTF. The CDR3 nucleotides are TGTGCCAGCAGCCCGAGCGGACAGGGCCGGGATTCTGGCTACACCTTC. This chain links TRBV7-8 with TRBJ1-2; 8 bases align to TRBD1. Germline assignment: CDR1 SGHVS and CDR2 FQNEAQ. The J segment lost 7 bases and the V segment lost 5 bases, leaving 15 bases of the junction unmatched. CDR3 size: 16 residues.

The chain has TRBV11-2 and TRBJ2-5; 7 nucleotides align to TRBD1. Germline CDR1 is SGHAT and CDR2 is FQNNGV. After removal of 1 base from V and 5 bases from J, the junction contained 13 bases not matched to a gene. The CDR3 is made up of 17 amino acids. In nucleotides, the CDR3 is TGTGCCAGCAGCTTAGGGTCCGGGACAGAGACACCGGAGACCCAGTACTTC. It is translated as CASSLGSGTETPETQYF.

J is TRBJ2-6 and V is TRBV14; D perhaps matches TRBD1 (6 bases). Germline V lookup: CDR1 SGHDN, CDR2 FVKESK. Trimming left V 2 bases short and J 2 bases short, with 13 bases between. The CDR3 is made up of 17 amino acids. The CDR3 DNA is TGTGCCAGCAGCCAAAAGCCCAGGGGACCTGGGGCCAACGTCCTGACTTTC. Protein: CASSQKPRGPGANVLTF.

V usage is TRBV5-6 and J usage is TRBJ2-2; 8 bases map to TRBD1. CDR3 size: 16 residues. Trimming cost V 7 bases and J 1 base; bases outside gene matches: 9. Germline V CDR1 and CDR2: SGHDT, YYEEEE. The CDR3 reads CASLATGGLNTGELFF. The CDR3 DNA reads TGTGCCAGCCTTGCTACAGGGGGGCTGAACACCGGGGAGCTGTTTTTT. Full variable domain (missing parts from reference TRBV5-6 and TRBJ2-2): DAGVTQSPTHLIKTRGQQVTLRCSPKSGHDTVSWYQQALGQGPQFIFQYYEEEERQRGNFPDRFSGHQFPNYSSELNVNALLLGDSALYLCASLATGGLNTGELFFGEGSRLTVL.

The chain has TRBV7-9 and TRBJ1-6; 7 positions agree with TRBD1. Germline V lookup: CDR1 SEHNR, CDR2 FQNEAQ (reference sequence). V lost 2 bases to trimming and J lost 7 bases; unmatched junction nucleotides: 11. The CDR3 loop spans 17 amino acids. DNA of the CDR3: TGTGCCAGCAGCTTAAGACCCTCGACAGGGAGAAATTCACCCCTCCACTTT. Translation gives CASSLRPSTGRNSPLHF.

This chain uses TRBV10-3 with TRBJ1-5; 8 bases line up with TRBD1. Trimming removed 0 bases from V and 4 bases from J; junction bases left unmatched: 11. This CDR3 spans 18 amino acids. CDR1 is ENHRY, CDR2 SYGVKD, per germline. For the CDR3, the DNA is TGTGCCATCAGTGAGTCTCAGGCAGGGGGCGCAGGGAATCAGCCCCAGCATTTT. It translates to CAISESQAGGAGNQPQHF.

This clone was picked up a small number of times. V and J are TRBV18 and TRBJ2-7; 10 bases match TRBD1. This CDR3 has 16 residues. Per the germline V gene, CDR1 is KGHSH and CDR2 is LQKENI. Germline trimming cut 4 bases from V and 5 bases from J; bases unmatched to any gene: 11. The CDR3 is CASSRGRQGALNEQYF. Written as DNA, the CDR3 is TGTGCCAGCTCACGAGGGAGACAGGGGGCGCTCAACGAGCAGTACTTC.

The J gene is TRBJ2-3, the V gene TRBV4-1; 8 bases match TRBD1. Germline V CDR1 and CDR2: MGHRA, YSYEKL. The V and J ends lost 5 bases and 0 bases, in that order; junction bases with no gene match: 13. The CDR3 runs to 18 residues. Here the CDR3 DNA reads TGCGCCAGCAGCACAACACCGGGGACAGGAAAAAGCACAGATACGCAGTATTTT. This gives the protein CASSTTPGTGKSTDTQYF.

This chain connects TRBV6-5 to TRBJ1-5, with no clear D. The V gene lost 6 bases and the J gene lost 6 bases, with 9 bases spanning the gap. The CDR3 length is 12 residues. CDR1 and CDR2 from the germline V gene are MNHEY and SVGAGI. CDR3 protein: CASSRPGQPQHF. CDR3 bases: TGTGCCAGCAGCCGACCGGGTCAGCCCCAGCATTTT.

The rearrangement uses TRBV5-1 and TRBJ2-7; 10 bases are a match to TRBD1. The CDR3 spans 16 residues. Per the germline V gene, CDR1 is SGHRS and CDR2 is YFSETQ. The V gene end was trimmed by 3 bases and the J gene end by 2 bases; junction bases not matched to a gene: 8. The CDR3 sequence: CASSWAGTGVPYEQYF. CDR3 DNA: TGCGCCAGCAGCTGGGCCGGGACAGGGGTCCCCTACGAGCAGTACTTC.

The chain links TRBV11-2 to TRBJ2-7; TRBD1 agrees at 10 bases. The germline CDR1 and CDR2 sequences are SGHAT and FQNNGV. V dropped 5 bases and J dropped 0; count of bases not matched to a gene: 1. This CDR3 comprises 14 residues. The CDR3 DNA sequence: TGTGCCAGCAGCCGGACAGGGGGCTCCTACGAGCAGTACTTC. It encodes CASSRTGGSYEQYF.

The rearrangement uses TRBV19 and TRBJ2-5, with 8 bases that match TRBD1. Germline V lookup: CDR1 LNHDA, CDR2 SQIVND (reference sequence). This CDR3 comprises 14 residues. Germline trimming cut 5 bases from V and 1 base from J; bases unmatched to any gene: 3. The CDR3 region has the DNA TGTGCCAGTAGTTCGACAGGGGTCCAAGAGACCCAGTACTTC. As protein: CASSSTGVQETQYF.

This clone has a handful of counts. CDR3 DNA: TGCGCCAGCAGCCAGGACAGGGGTATTTACGAGCAGTACTTC. Residues: CASSQDRGIYEQYF. J is TRBJ2-7 and V is TRBV5-1; 9 positions match TRBD1. Germline V gene lookup returns CDR1 SGHRS and CDR2 YFSETQ. The CDR3 totals 14 residues. V dropped 4 bases and J dropped 4; count of bases not matched to a gene: 6.

The chain employs TRBV7-9 and TRBJ1-3, with TRBD1 identical over 9 bases. The CDR3 contains 16 residues. Germline V CDR1 and CDR2: SEHNR, FQNEAQ (reference sequence). Germline trimming cut 5 bases from V and 2 bases from J; bases unmatched to any gene: 7. The CDR3 spells CASSEQGAGTGNTIYF. The CDR3 DNA sequence: TGTGCCAGCAGCGAACAGGGGGCGGGCACTGGAAACACCATATATTTT.

The J gene is TRBJ2-3, the V gene TRBV27, with 8 bases aligning to TRBD2. V gave up 6 bases and J gave up 1 base; unmatched junction bases: 0. Per germline, CDR1 MNHEY and CDR2 SMNVEV (reference sequence). This CDR3 is built from 13 residues. The CDR3 here is CASRRGGTDTQYF. As DNA, the CDR3 is TGTGCCAGCAGGCGGGGGGGCACAGATACGCAGTATTTT.